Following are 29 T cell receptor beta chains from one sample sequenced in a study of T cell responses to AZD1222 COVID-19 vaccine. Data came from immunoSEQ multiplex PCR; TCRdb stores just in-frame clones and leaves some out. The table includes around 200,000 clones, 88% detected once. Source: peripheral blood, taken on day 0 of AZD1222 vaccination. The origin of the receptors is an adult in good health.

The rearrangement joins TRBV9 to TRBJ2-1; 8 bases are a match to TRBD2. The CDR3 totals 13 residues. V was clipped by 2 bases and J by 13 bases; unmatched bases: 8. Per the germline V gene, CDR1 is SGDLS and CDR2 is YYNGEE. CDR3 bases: TGTGCCAGCAGCGTCGAGCCCCGGGGGGGACAGTTCTTC. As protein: CASSVEPRGGQFF.

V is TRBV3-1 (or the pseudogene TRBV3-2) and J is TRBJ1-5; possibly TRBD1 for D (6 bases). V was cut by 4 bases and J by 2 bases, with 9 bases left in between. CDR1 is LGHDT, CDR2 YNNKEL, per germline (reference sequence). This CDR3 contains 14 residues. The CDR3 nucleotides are TGTGCCAGCAGCCGCAAGGGGGGCAATCAGCCCCAGCATTTT. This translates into CASSRKGGNQPQHF.

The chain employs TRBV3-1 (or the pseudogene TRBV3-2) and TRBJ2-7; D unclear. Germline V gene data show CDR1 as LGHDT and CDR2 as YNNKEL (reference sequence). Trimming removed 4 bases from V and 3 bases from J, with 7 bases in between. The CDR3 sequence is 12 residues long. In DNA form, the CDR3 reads TGTGCCAGCAGCCCAAACTACTACGAGCAGTACTTC. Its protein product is CASSPNYYEQYF.

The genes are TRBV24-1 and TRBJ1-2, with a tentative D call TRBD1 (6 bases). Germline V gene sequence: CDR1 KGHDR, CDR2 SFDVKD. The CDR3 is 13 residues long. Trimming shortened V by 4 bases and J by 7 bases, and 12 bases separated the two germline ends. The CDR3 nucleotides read TGTGCCACCAGTGACTCTACAGGGAGTGGCTACACCTTC. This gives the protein CATSDSTGSGYTF.

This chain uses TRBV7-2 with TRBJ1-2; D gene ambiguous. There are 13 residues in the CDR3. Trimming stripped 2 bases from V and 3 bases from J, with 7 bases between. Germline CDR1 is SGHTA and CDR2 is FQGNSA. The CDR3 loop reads CASSLRGDYGYTF. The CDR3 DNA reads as TGTGCCAGCAGCTTACGGGGTGACTATGGCTACACCTTC.

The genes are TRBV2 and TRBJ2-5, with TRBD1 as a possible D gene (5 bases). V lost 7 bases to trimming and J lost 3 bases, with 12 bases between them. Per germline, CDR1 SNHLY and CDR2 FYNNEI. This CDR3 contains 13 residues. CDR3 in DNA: TGTGCCAGCAACTACAGGCCTGAAGAGACCCAGTACTTC. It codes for CASNYRPEETQYF.

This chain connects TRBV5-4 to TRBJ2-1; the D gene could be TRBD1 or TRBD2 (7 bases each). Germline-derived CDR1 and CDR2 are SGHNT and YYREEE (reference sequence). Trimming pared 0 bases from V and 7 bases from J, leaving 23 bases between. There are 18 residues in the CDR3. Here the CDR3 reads CASSLAYGRQTGWNEQFF. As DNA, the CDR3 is TGTGCCAGCAGCTTGGCCTACGGGAGGCAGACAGGGTGGAATGAGCAGTTCTTC.

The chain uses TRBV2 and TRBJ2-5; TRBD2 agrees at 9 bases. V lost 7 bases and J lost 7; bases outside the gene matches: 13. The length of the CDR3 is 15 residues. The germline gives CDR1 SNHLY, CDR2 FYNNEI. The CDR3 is CASTARASGVGTQYF. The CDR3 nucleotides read TGTGCCAGCACCGCCCGGGCTAGCGGGGTAGGGACCCAGTACTTC.

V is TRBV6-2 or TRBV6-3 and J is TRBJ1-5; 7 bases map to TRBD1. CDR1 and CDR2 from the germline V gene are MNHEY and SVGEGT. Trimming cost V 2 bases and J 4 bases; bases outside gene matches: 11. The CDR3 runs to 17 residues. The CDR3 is CASSYRTKTGRNQPQHF. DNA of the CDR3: TGTGCCAGCAGTTACAGGACTAAGACAGGGCGGAATCAGCCCCAGCATTTT.

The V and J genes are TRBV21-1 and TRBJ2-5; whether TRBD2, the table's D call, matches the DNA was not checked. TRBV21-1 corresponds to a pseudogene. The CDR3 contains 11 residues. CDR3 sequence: CASSKTEGQYF. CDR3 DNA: TGTGCCAGCAGCAAAACCGAGGGCCAGTACTTC.

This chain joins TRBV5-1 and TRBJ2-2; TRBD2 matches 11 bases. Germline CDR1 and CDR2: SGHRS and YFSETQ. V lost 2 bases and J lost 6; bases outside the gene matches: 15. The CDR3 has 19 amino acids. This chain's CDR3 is CASSFPNRASGGFAGELFF. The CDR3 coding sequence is TGCGCCAGCAGCTTCCCCAACAGGGCTAGCGGGGGGTTCGCCGGGGAGCTGTTTTTT.

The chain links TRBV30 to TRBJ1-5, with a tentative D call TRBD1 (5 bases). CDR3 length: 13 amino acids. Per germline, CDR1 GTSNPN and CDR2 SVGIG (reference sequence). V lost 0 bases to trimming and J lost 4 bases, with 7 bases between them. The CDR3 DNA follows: TGTGCCTGGAGTGTACGGGGGAATCAGCCCCAGCATTTT. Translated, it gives CAWSVRGNQPQHF.

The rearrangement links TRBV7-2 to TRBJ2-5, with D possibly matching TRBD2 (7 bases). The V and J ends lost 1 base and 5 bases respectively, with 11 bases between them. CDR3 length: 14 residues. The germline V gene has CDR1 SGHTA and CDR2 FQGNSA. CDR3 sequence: CASSLGGGRETQYF. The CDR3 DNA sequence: TGTGCCAGCAGCTTAGGGGGGGGCCGGGAGACCCAGTACTTC.

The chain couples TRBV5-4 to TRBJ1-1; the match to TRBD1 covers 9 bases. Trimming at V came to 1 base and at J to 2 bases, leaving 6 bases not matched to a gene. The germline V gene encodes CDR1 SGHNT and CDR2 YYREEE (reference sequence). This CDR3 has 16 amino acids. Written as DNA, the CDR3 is TGTGCCAGCAGCTTGCCCGGGACAGGGCCTAACACTGAAGCTTTCTTT. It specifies CASSLPGTGPNTEAFF.

CDR3 loop: CASSEERGNEQYF. In nucleotides, the CDR3 is TGTGCCAGCAGTGAAGAGCGTGGAAACGAGCAGTACTTC. The chain carries TRBV2 and TRBJ2-7; D remains ambiguous. The CDR3 runs 13 residues. The V end was cut by 1 base, the J end by 5 bases, with 9 bases between. Per the germline V gene, CDR1 is SNHLY and CDR2 is FYNNEI.

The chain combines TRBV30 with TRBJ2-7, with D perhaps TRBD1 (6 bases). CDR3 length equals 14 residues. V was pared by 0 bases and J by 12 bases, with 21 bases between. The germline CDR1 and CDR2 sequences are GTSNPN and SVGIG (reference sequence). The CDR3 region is CAWSVPGQWTFMYF. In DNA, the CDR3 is TGTGCCTGGAGTGTACCTGGACAGTGGACGTTTATGTACTTC.

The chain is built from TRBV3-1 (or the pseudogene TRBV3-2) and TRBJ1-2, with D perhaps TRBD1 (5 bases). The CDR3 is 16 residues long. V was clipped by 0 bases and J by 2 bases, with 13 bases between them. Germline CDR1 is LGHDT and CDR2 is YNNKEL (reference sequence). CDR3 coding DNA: TGTGCCAGCAGCCAAGATATCCGGGACTTGAACTATGGCTACACCTTC. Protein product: CASSQDIRDLNYGYTF.

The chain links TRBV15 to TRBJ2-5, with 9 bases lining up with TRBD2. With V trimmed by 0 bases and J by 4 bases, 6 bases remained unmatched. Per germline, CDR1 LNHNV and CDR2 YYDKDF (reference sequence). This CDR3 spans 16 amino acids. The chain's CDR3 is CATSREPSGGRETQYF. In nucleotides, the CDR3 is TGTGCCACCAGCAGAGAGCCGAGCGGGGGGCGAGAGACCCAGTACTTC.

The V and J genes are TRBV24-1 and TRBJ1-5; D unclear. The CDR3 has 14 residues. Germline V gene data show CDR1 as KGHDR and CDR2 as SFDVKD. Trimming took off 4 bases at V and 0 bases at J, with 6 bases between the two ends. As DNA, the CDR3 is TGTGCCACCAGTGACGGGCATAGCAATCAGCCCCAGCATTTT. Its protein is CATSDGHSNQPQHF.

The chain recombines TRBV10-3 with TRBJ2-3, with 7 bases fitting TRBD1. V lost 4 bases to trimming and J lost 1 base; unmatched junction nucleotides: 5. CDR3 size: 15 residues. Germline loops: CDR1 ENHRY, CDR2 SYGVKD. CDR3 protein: CAISGTGTGTDTQYF. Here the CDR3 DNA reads TGTGCCATCAGTGGAACCGGGACAGGCACAGATACGCAGTATTTT.

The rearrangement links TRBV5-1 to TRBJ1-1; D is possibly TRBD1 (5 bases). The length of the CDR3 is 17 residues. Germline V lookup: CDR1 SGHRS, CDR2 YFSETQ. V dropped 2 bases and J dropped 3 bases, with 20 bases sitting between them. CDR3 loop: CASSLSGEGPGDTEAFF. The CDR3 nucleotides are TGCGCCAGCAGCTTATCCGGGGAGGGGCCCGGGGACACTGAAGCTTTCTTT.

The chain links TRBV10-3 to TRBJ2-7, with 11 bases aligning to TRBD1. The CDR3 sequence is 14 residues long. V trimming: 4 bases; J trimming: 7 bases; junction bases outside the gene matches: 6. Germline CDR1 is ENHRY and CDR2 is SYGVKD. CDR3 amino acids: CAISVGQGAGEQYF. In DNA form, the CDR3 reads TGTGCCATCAGTGTCGGACAGGGGGCCGGAGAGCAGTACTTC.

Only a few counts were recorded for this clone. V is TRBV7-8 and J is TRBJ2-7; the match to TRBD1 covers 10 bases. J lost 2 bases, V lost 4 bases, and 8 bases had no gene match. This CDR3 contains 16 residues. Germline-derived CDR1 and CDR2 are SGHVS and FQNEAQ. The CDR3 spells CASSSNPGQGTYEQYF. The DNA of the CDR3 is TGTGCCAGCAGCTCCAATCCGGGACAGGGGACCTACGAGCAGTACTTC. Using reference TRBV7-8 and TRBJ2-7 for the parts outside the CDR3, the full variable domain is GAGVSQSPRYKVAKRGQDVALRCDPISGHVSLFWYQQALGQGPEFLTYFQNEAQLDKSGLPSDRFFAERPEGSVSTLKIQRTQQEDSAVYLCASSSNPGQGTYEQYFGPGTRLTVT.

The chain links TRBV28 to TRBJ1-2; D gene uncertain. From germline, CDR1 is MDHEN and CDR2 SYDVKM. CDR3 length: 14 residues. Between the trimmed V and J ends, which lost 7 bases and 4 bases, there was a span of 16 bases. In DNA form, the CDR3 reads TGTGCCAGCAAGATGCTTGGGCGGGGCTATGGCTACACCTTC. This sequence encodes CASKMLGRGYGYTF.

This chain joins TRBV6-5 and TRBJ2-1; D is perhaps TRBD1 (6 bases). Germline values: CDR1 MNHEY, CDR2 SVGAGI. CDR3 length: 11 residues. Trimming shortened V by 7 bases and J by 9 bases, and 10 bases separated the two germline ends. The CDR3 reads CASKQGREQFF. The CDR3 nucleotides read TGTGCCAGCAAACAGGGACGTGAGCAGTTCTTC.

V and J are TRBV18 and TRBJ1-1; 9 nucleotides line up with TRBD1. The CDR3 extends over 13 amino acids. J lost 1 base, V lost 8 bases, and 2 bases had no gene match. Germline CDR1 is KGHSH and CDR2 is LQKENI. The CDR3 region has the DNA TGTGCCAGCCGGGGACAGGGGAACACTGAAGCTTTCTTT. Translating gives CASRGQGNTEAFF.

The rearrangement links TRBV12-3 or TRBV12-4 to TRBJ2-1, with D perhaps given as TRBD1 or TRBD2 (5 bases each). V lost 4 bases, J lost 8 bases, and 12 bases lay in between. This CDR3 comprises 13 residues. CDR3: CASSSGTADEQFF. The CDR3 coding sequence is TGTGCCAGCAGTTCCGGGACCGCGGATGAGCAGTTCTTC.

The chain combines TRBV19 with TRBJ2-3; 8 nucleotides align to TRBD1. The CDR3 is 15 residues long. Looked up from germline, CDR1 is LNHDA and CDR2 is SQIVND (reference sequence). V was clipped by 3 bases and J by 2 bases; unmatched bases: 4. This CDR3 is CASSMDRADTDTQYF. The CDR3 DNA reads TGTGCCAGTAGTATGGACAGGGCGGACACAGATACGCAGTATTTT.

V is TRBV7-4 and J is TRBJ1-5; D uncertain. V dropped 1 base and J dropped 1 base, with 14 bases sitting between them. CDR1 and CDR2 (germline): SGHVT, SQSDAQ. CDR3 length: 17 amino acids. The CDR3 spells CASSLGIEHESNQPQHF. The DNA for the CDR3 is TGTGCCAGCAGCTTAGGCATTGAACATGAGAGCAATCAGCCCCAGCATTTT.